This passage covers 19 T cell receptor beta chains from one sample sequenced in a study of cytomegalovirus exposure and HLA in healthy donors. The study ran its PCR with 60 Vbeta and 13 Jbeta primers. Using immunoSEQ multiplex PCR, the repertoire was profiled, and TCRdb retains in-frame clones only, with some absent. The sample shows approximately 53,000 clones, roughly 75% of them seen only once. The material sequenced was PBMCs. The receptors were gathered from a young man in good health and CMV-seropositive.

This clone was detected once. The chain links TRBV13 to TRBJ1-2, with a weak D call TRBD1 (5 bases). CDR3 size: 14 residues. From germline, CDR1 is PRHDT and CDR2 FYEKMQ (reference sequence). The V and J ends lost 1 base and 4 bases respectively, with 10 bases between them. For the CDR3, the DNA is TGTGCCAGCAGCTTAGAGCCAGGGCTCTATGGCTACACCTTC. Amino acids: CASSLEPGLYGYTF. Filled out from reference TRBV13 and TRBJ1-2, the complete variable domain reads AAGVIQSPRHLIKEKRETATLKCYPIPRHDTVYWYQQGPGQDPQFLISFYEKMQSDKGSIPDRFSAQQFSDYHSELNMSSLELGDSALYFCASSLEPGLYGYTFGSGTRLTVV.

J is TRBJ2-6 and V is TRBV28; unclear D gene. Trimming shortened V by 5 bases and J by 2 bases, and 7 bases separated the two germline ends. This CDR3 has 14 amino acids. Germline V gene sequence: CDR1 MDHEN, CDR2 SYDVKM. This CDR3 reads CASSPLPGANVLTF. The CDR3 bases are TGTGCCAGCAGTCCCCTCCCTGGGGCCAACGTCCTGACTTTC.

This rearrangement joins TRBV29-1 to TRBJ1-4, with D unclear. The V end was cut by 5 bases, the J end by 5 bases, with 9 bases between. Germline lookup yields CDR1 SQVTM and CDR2 ANQGSEA. CDR3 size: 12 residues. In nucleotides, the CDR3 is TGCAGCGTTTCTGAGGGAAATGAAAAACTGTTTTTT. Translating gives CSVSEGNEKLFF. The full variable domain, in which reference TRBV29-1 and TRBJ1-4 provide the parts outside the CDR3, is SAVISQKPSRDICQRGTSLTIQCQVDSQVTMMFWYRQQPGQSLTLIATANQGSEATYESGFVIDKFPISRPNLTFSTLTVSNMSPEDSSIYLCSVSEGNEKLFFGSGTQLSVL.

The genes are TRBV9 and TRBJ2-1, with a weak D call TRBD2 (7 bases). The ends were cut back, 1 base at V and 8 bases at J, with 13 bases in the middle. The CDR3 contains 14 residues. Germline CDR1 is SGDLS and CDR2 is YYNGEE. CDR3 amino acids: CASSVWEGGYEQFF. The DNA of the CDR3 is TGTGCCAGCAGCGTATGGGAGGGGGGCTATGAGCAGTTCTTC.

This clone was counted a few times. The rearrangement uses TRBV7-6 and TRBJ2-1, with 11 bases that match TRBD1. The J segment lost 10 bases and the V segment lost 4 bases, leaving 9 bases of the junction unmatched. The CDR3 is made up of 15 amino acids. Germline V lookup: CDR1 SGHVS, CDR2 FNYEAQ. The DNA of the CDR3 is TGTGCCAGCAGCTATATGGACAGGGGGCATGGCGAGCAGTTCTTC. Encoded protein: CASSYMDRGHGEQFF. Combining the CDR3 with reference TRBV7-6 and TRBJ2-1 gives the whole variable domain GAGVSQSPRYKVTKRGQDVALRCDPISGHVSLYWYRQALGQGPEFLTYFNYEAQQDKSGLPNDRFSAERPEGSISTLTIQRTEQRDSAMYRCASSYMDRGHGEQFFGPGTRLTVL.

This rearrangement joins TRBV18 to TRBJ1-1, with D unclear. The CDR3 has 14 amino acids. Trimming shortened V by 0 bases and J by 7 bases, and 12 bases separated the two germline ends. The germline V gene encodes CDR1 KGHSH and CDR2 LQKENI. The CDR3 spells CASSPPELRNEAFF. The CDR3 DNA reads as TGTGCCAGCTCACCACCGGAGTTACGGAATGAAGCTTTCTTT.

This clone has only a few counts. The V gene is TRBV21-1, the J gene TRBJ2-7; TRBD1 is the table's D call, not checked against the DNA. TRBV21-1 constitutes a pseudogene. This CDR3 is 11 amino acids long. This CDR3 reads CASSKQGEQYF. CDR3 sequence (DNA): TGTGCCAGCAGCAAACAGGGCGAGCAGTACTTC.

This rearrangement joins TRBV25-1 to TRBJ1-2; 7 positions match TRBD1. Looked up from germline, CDR1 is MGHDK and CDR2 is SYGVNS. The CDR3 runs 15 residues. Losses at the gene ends were 7 bases for V and 0 bases for J; bases not matched to a gene: 8. In DNA, the CDR3 is TGTGCCAGCACCGACCGGGACAGTCCTAACTATGGCTACACCTTC. Its translation is CASTDRDSPNYGYTF.

This clone was detected a few times. The chain joins TRBV6-5 to TRBJ1-5; D is perhaps TRBD1 (5 bases). V was trimmed by 6 bases and J by 0 bases, leaving 6 bases between them. The V gene's germline CDR1 is MNHEY and CDR2 SVGAGI. The CDR3 is made up of 13 amino acids. CDR3 protein: CASRQASNQPQHF. The CDR3 DNA reads TGTGCCAGCAGACAGGCTAGCAATCAGCCCCAGCATTTT.

The gene calls are TRBV18 and TRBJ1-2; TRBD1 might be the D (5 bases). Germline assignment: CDR1 KGHSH and CDR2 LQKENI. The CDR3 contains 13 residues. V gave up 4 bases and J gave up 2 bases, with 8 bases separating them. The CDR3 is CASSQTENYGYTF. CDR3 DNA sequence: TGTGCCAGCTCACAGACAGAAAACTATGGCTACACCTTC.

J is TRBJ2-1 and V is TRBV5-4; TRBD1 is a possible D gene (7 bases). The CDR3 has 15 residues. The germline gives CDR1 SGHNT, CDR2 YYREEE (reference sequence). Trimming took off 3 bases at V and 3 bases at J, with 13 bases between the two ends. The CDR3 loop reads CASSSEGAVYNEQFF. The CDR3 DNA is TGTGCCAGCAGCTCGGAGGGGGCCGTCTACAATGAGCAGTTCTTC. Supplemented by reference TRBV5-4 and TRBJ2-1, the full variable domain reads ETGVTQSPTHLIKTRGQQVTLRCSSQSGHNTVSWYQQALGQGPQFIFQYYREEENGRGNFPPRFSGLQFPNYSSELNVNALELDDSALYLCASSSEGAVYNEQFFGPGTRLTVL.

The chain carries TRBV27 and TRBJ1-6; possible D gene TRBD1, 5 bases. The CDR3 spans 18 residues. Germline V gene data show CDR1 as MNHEY and CDR2 as SMNVEV (reference sequence). Trimming took 6 bases from V and 9 from J, leaving 27 bases between them. The CDR3 loop reads CASRPDTSTTGEFSPLHF. The CDR3, as DNA: TGTGCCAGCAGACCCGATACCTCCACGACGGGGGAGTTTTCACCCCTCCACTTT.

This clone was seen more than once but under ten times. The chain uses TRBV2 and TRBJ2-7; TRBD1 agrees at 10 bases. Germline CDR1 SNHLY, CDR2 FYNNEI. This CDR3 contains 12 residues. Unmatched junction bases numbered 1, after V lost 8 bases and J lost 3 bases. CDR3 residues: CASGQGVYEQYF. The CDR3, as DNA: TGTGCCAGCGGACAGGGGGTCTACGAGCAGTACTTC.

The genes are TRBV5-4 and TRBJ1-2, with TRBD1 matching over 9 bases. V gave up 1 base and J gave up 7 bases; unmatched junction bases: 5. This CDR3 region has 14 residues. Germline V CDR1 and CDR2: SGHNT, YYREEE (reference sequence). CDR3 loop: CASSLNRGLGGYTF. Here the CDR3 DNA reads TGTGCCAGCAGCTTGAACAGGGGGCTTGGTGGCTACACCTTC.

The sample holds a few counts of this clone. V is TRBV6-1 and J is TRBJ2-2; a possible D gene is TRBD1 (6 bases). The germline CDR1 and CDR2 sequences are MNHNS and SASEGT. V lost 8 bases to trimming and J lost 7 bases, with 20 bases between them. The CDR3 has 15 amino acids. The CDR3 sequence is CASGSGQGLIGELFF. The CDR3 coding sequence is TGTGCCAGCGGGAGTGGGCAGGGGTTAATCGGGGAGCTGTTTTTT.

V is TRBV7-9 and J is TRBJ1-6; 8 nucleotides match TRBD1. The germline CDR1 and CDR2 sequences are SEHNR and FQNEAQ (reference sequence). This CDR3 is 16 amino acids long. Losses at the gene ends were 5 bases for V and 5 bases for J; bases not matched to a gene: 8. The CDR3 sequence is CASSPFGQGDNSPLHF. The CDR3 DNA follows: TGTGCCAGCAGCCCCTTCGGACAGGGAGATAATTCACCCCTCCACTTT.

This chain connects TRBV5-6 to TRBJ2-3; D uncertain. Germline V gives CDR1 SGHDT, CDR2 YYEEEE. The CDR3 has 17 amino acids. Trimming left V 1 base short and J 2 bases short, with 17 bases between. As DNA, the CDR3 is TGTGCCAGCAGCTTGTTTAAGGCTAGGAGAAACACAGATACGCAGTATTTT. Amino acid sequence: CASSLFKARRNTDTQYF.

CDR3 region: CASSLEGQLYSNQPQHF. For the CDR3, the DNA is TGTGCCAGCAGCTTAGAGGGGCAGCTTTATAGCAATCAGCCCCAGCATTTT. This chain links TRBV7-8 with TRBJ1-5, with D perhaps matching TRBD1 (5 bases). V was pared by 1 base and J by 0 bases, with 13 bases between. In germline, CDR1 is SGHVS, CDR2 FQNEAQ. The CDR3 runs to 17 residues.

The CDR3, as DNA: TGTGCCAGCAAGTCAGGGACTAACTATGGCTACACCTTC. This sequence encodes CASKSGTNYGYTF. This chain joins TRBV2 and TRBJ1-2; TRBD1 might be the D (5 bases). The CDR3 loop spans 13 amino acids. CDR1 and CDR2 (germline): SNHLY, FYNNEI. Deletions cut 7 bases from V and 0 bases from J, with 9 bases between.